This T cell receptor beta chain was documented in a study of blood T cell repertoires in COVID-19. The germline V gene has CDR1 SGDLS and CDR2 YYNGEE. The ends were cut back, 0 bases at V and 2 bases at J, with 11 bases in the middle. There are 15 residues in the CDR3. This table comes from immunoSEQ multiplex PCR, and its TCRdb copy is limited to in-frame clones, with some not included. The table includes approximately 270,000 clones, 70% to 90% detected once. This sequence was found in a woman aged 25 to 39 with acute COVID-19. Sequencing input: PBMCs or T cells enriched from blood (not recorded which). The chain has TRBV9 and TRBJ1-1; D remains ambiguous. CDR3 coding DNA: TGTGCCAGCAGCGTAGGAGACTTAGAAAACACTGAAGCTTTCTTT. Its translation is CASSVGDLENTEAFF.